The 17 T cell receptor beta chains reported below all come from one sample, sequenced in a study of regulatory T cells in long-lasting Graves disease. HTBI primers from iRepertoire and Arm-PCR of CDR3 regions yielded the TCR beta libraries. A single record per CDR3 protein comes from TCRdb applying MiXCR to the multiplex PCR reads. The table has about 560,000 distinct CDR3 sequences, more than 15% seen once; the top ten hold approximately 12%. Specified time point: newly diagnosed GD, antithyroid drugs for less than 3 months. The TCR library was prepared using RNA isolated from PBMCs. These sequences were also reported in another study, on T cells in Graves' hyperthyroidism and ophthalmopathy.

Sequenced material: peripheral blood mononuclear cells (PBMCs), taken at new diagnosis, from a patient treated with antithyroid drugs. The origin of the receptors is a man younger than 35 with Graves disease.

This clonotype has ten or more counts. The chain combines TRBV2 with TRBJ2-3; possibly TRBD1 or TRBD2 for D (5 bases each). Trimming stripped 5 bases from V and 0 bases from J, with 12 bases between. From germline, CDR1 is SNHLY and CDR2 FYNNEI. The CDR3 is 15 residues long. The CDR3 here is CASSRKGDSTDTQYF. The CDR3 DNA is TGTGCCAGCAGTCGTAAAGGGGACAGCACAGATACGCAGTATTTT.

The chain couples TRBV29-1 to TRBJ2-5; D not certain. V was trimmed by 7 bases and J by 3 bases, leaving 0 bases between them. The CDR3 is 8 residues long. CDR1 SQVTM and CDR2 ANQGSEA come from the germline V gene. CDR3 nucleotide sequence: TGCAGCGAAGAGACCCAGTACTTC. It encodes CSEETQYF.

This chain's CDR3 is CASSETRINYGYTF. Here the CDR3 DNA reads TGTGCCAGCAGTGAAACGCGGATTAACTATGGCTACACCTTC. This chain uses TRBV2 with TRBJ1-2; no definite D call. Between the trimmed V and J ends, which lost 2 bases and 1 base, there was a span of 8 bases. From germline, CDR1 is SNHLY and CDR2 FYNNEI. This CDR3 comprises 14 residues.

A note on this clonotype: This clone may be a read error of a much larger clone one base away. A read error is likely, as this CDR3 ends without the conserved phenylalanine or tryptophan. The chain is built from TRBV12-3 or TRBV12-4 and TRBJ1-2, with 8 bases identical to TRBD1. The CDR3 has 15 residues. V lost 2 bases to trimming and J lost 2 bases; unmatched junction nucleotides: 4. CDR3 in DNA: TGTGCCAGCAGTTTATCCCGGACAGGGAACTATGGCTACACCCTC. It specifies CASSLSRTGNYGYTL.

The sample holds many counts of this clonotype. V is TRBV5-1 and J is TRBJ2-3, with D possibly TRBD2 on 7 matching bases. The CDR3 is made up of 15 amino acids. Trimming took off 2 bases at V and 5 bases at J, with 15 bases between the two ends. Germline V gene lookup returns CDR1 SGHRS and CDR2 YFSETQ. The CDR3 coding sequence is TGCGCCAGCAGCTTAACTGGGGGGGGCCAAGATACGCAGTATTTT. Its protein is CASSLTGGGQDTQYF.

V and J are TRBV3-1 and TRBJ1-1; D remains ambiguous. The V gene lost 4 bases and the J gene lost 1 base, with 10 bases spanning the gap. The CDR3 is 14 residues long. Germline CDR1 and CDR2: LGHDT and YNNKEL (reference sequence). The CDR3 reads CASSPLAGNTEAFF. The CDR3 coding sequence is TGTGCCAGCAGCCCTCTCGCGGGGAACACTGAAGCTTTCTTT.

This clonotype was detected a few times. This sequence joins TRBV19 and TRBJ2-2; possibly TRBD1 or TRBD2 for D (6 bases each). CDR1 LNHDA and CDR2 SQIVND come from the germline V gene (reference sequence). Trimming took 5 bases from V and 4 from J, leaving 17 bases between them. This CDR3 contains 16 residues. The CDR3 spells CASSWGAGDLTGELFF. CDR3 nucleotides: TGTGCCAGTAGTTGGGGGGCAGGTGATCTCACCGGGGAGCTGTTTTTT.

This clonotype was detected ten times or more. V is TRBV28 and J is TRBJ2-5, with 10 positions matching TRBD2. The V gene's germline CDR1 is MDHEN and CDR2 SYDVKM. CDR3 size: 15 residues. V lost 4 bases and J lost 2; bases outside the gene matches: 4. The CDR3 sequence is CASSSPAGGQETQYF. The CDR3 DNA reads as TGTGCCAGCAGTTCCCCAGCGGGAGGGCAAGAGACCCAGTACTTC. The full variable domain, completed using reference TRBV28 and TRBJ2-5, is DVKVTQSSRYLVKRTGEKVFLECVQDMDHENMFWYRQDPGLGLRLIYFSYDVKMKEKGDIPEGYSVSREKKERFSLILESASTNQTSMYLCASSSPAGGQETQYFGPGTRLLVL.

This clonotype was found many times. The chain is built from TRBV12-3 or TRBV12-4 and TRBJ1-5, with TRBD1 identical over 7 bases. The trim removed 5 bases at V and 4 bases at J, leaving 2 bases unmatched. CDR3 length equals 13 residues. The CDR3: CASSTGVNQPQHF. In DNA form, the CDR3 reads TGTGCCAGCAGTACAGGGGTTAATCAGCCCCAGCATTTT.

This clonotype was seen a handful of times. The chain combines TRBV28 with TRBJ2-7, with 10 bases lining up with TRBD2. Unmatched junction bases numbered 8, after V lost 10 bases and J lost 2 bases. Germline loops: CDR1 MDHEN, CDR2 SYDVKM. The CDR3 covers 14 residues. The CDR3 loop reads CATQGLASTYEQYF. The CDR3 DNA is TGTGCCACCCAGGGACTAGCGTCTACCTACGAGCAGTACTTC. Full variable domain (outside the CDR3, taken from reference TRBV28 and TRBJ2-7): DVKVTQSSRYLVKRTGEKVFLECVQDMDHENMFWYRQDPGLGLRLIYFSYDVKMKEKGDIPEGYSVSREKKERFSLILESASTNQTSMYLCATQGLASTYEQYFGPGTRLTVT.

With regard to this clonotype: This may arise from a read error, as a much more abundant clone is one base away. V and J are TRBV27 and TRBJ2-7, with 8 bases lining up with TRBD1. The length of the CDR3 is 18 residues. Germline V gives CDR1 MNHEY, CDR2 SMNVEV (reference sequence). V shed 7 bases and J 6 bases; nucleotides not matched to a gene: 23. The DNA of the CDR3 is TGTGCCAGCAAGTTAACTATGGCGACAGGACAGGGTTTTGGCGAGCAGTACTTC. Its translation: CASKLTMATGQGFGEQYF.

The CDR3 loop reads CASSSDREDMYGYTF. The CDR3 coding sequence is TGTGCCAGCAGCTCGGACAGGGAGGATATGTATGGCTACACCTTC. The chain couples TRBV7-2 to TRBJ1-2, with TRBD1 matching over 8 bases. Per the germline V gene, CDR1 is SGHTA and CDR2 is FQGNSA. After removal of 4 bases from V and 5 bases from J, the junction contained 9 bases not matched to a gene. This CDR3 contains 15 residues.

At least ten counts were recorded for this clonotype. This rearrangement joins TRBV16 to TRBJ1-1; 8 positions match TRBD1. V lost 3 bases to trimming and J lost 0 bases; unmatched junction nucleotides: 3. The CDR3 is 15 amino acids. Germline CDR1 and CDR2: KGHSY and FQNENV. For the CDR3, the DNA is TGTGCCAGCAGCCAGTCAGGGGGCCTGAACACTGAAGCTTTCTTT. Translated, it gives CASSQSGGLNTEAFF.

This clonotype occurred a few times. The chain has TRBV19 and TRBJ2-1, with 10 bases aligning to TRBD2. The CDR3 is 12 amino acids. Looked up from germline, CDR1 is LNHDA and CDR2 is SQIVND (reference sequence). V was pared by 7 bases and J by 16 bases, with 10 bases of the junction left unmatched. CDR3 DNA sequence: TGTGCCAGTATCGCTAGCGGGAGTCCTCGATTCTTC. It encodes CASIASGSPRFF.

The chain couples TRBV25-1 to TRBJ2-1, with unresolved D. V lost 2 bases, J lost 5 bases, and 13 bases lay in between. The CDR3 has 15 residues. Germline assignment: CDR1 MGHDK and CDR2 SYGVNS. CDR3: CASSEPRRSHNEQFF. The CDR3 DNA reads TGTGCCAGCAGTGAACCGAGACGGTCCCACAATGAGCAGTTCTTC.

The sample holds many counts of this clonotype. The V call is TRBV2, the J call TRBJ2-3; 8 nucleotides line up with TRBD2. Looked up from germline, CDR1 is SNHLY and CDR2 is FYNNEI. The CDR3 runs 16 residues. Trimming removed 1 base from V and 0 bases from J; junction bases left unmatched: 3. The CDR3 reads CASSEVASGSTDTQYF. The DNA for the CDR3 is TGTGCCAGCAGTGAAGTGGCTAGCGGGAGCACAGATACGCAGTATTTT.

This chain uses TRBV25-1 with TRBJ2-7; 7 bases are shared with TRBD1. The CDR3 is 14 amino acids. Trimming cost V 3 bases and J 2 bases; bases outside gene matches: 4. Germline V gives CDR1 MGHDK, CDR2 SYGVNS. Written as DNA, the CDR3 is TGTGCCAGCAGTGAGGGACAGTCCCCCTACGAGCAGTACTTC. Its translation: CASSEGQSPYEQYF.